This is a list of T cell receptor beta chains from one sample in a study of CD8 T cells in Susac syndrome. TCRdb reprocessed the immunoSEQ multiplex PCR reads via MiXCR and lists one record per CDR3 protein. Altogether tens of thousands of distinct CDR3 sequences are present, roughly 93% being singletons, with the ten largest covering more than 0.13%. The sample taken for sequencing was CD4+ T cells from PBMCs. The receptors were sampled from a human donor with Susac syndrome. Each CDR3 is given with its conserved first and last residue. The order of the fields is D gene, J gene, clone size, V gene, CDR3 DNA, CDR3 protein. The D gene is left open where the match is weak. Not every row has a clone size; where given, it reads once, few, many or a size class.

D gene: TRBD1; J gene: TRBJ2-2; clone size: NA; V gene: TRBV27; CDR3 DNA: TGTGCCAGCAGTGCCCAAACAGGGGCTTCATTTTTGGCCGGGGAGCTGTTTTTT; CDR3 protein: CASSAQTGASFLAGELFF
D gene: NA; J gene: TRBJ2-1; clone size: NA; V gene: TRBV6-5; CDR3 DNA: TGTGCCAGCAGTTACTTAACAGGTTACAATGAGCAGTTCTTC; CDR3 protein: CASSYLTGYNEQFF
D gene: NA; J gene: TRBJ2-7; clone size: NA; V gene: TRBV28; CDR3 DNA: TGTGCCAGCAGTTTTACGTTCGGCAGTTTCTCCTACGAGCAGTACTTC; CDR3 protein: CASSFTFGSFSYEQYF
D gene: NA; J gene: TRBJ1-1; clone size: once; V gene: TRBV7-9; CDR3 DNA: TGTGCCAGCAGCAACAGTGTGAACACTGAAGCTTTCTTT; CDR3 protein: CASSNSVNTEAFF
D gene: NA; J gene: TRBJ1-2; clone size: NA; V gene: TRBV3-1; CDR3 DNA: TGTGCCAGCTCGTTCCTATTCTATGGCTACACCTTC; CDR3 protein: CASSFLFYGYTF
D gene: NA; J gene: TRBJ2-3; clone size: NA; V gene: TRBV14; CDR3 DNA: TGTGCCAGCAGCCTGGTCAGGGGTACAGGTAGTTGGTATTTT; CDR3 protein: CASSLVRGTGSWYF
D gene: NA; J gene: TRBJ1-4; clone size: NA; V gene: TRBV14; CDR3 DNA: TGTGCCAGCAGCCACGCCCGCGTTTCAACTAATGAAAAACTGTTTTTT; CDR3 protein: CASSHARVSTNEKLFF
D gene: NA; J gene: TRBJ1-1; clone size: once; V gene: TRBV28; CDR3 DNA: TGTGCCAGCATCCGTGGGGGGGAGAATGAAGCTTTCTTT; CDR3 protein: CASIRGGENEAFF
D gene: NA; J gene: TRBJ1-2; clone size: once; V gene: TRBV15; CDR3 DNA: TGTGCCACCAGCCTTAGAGTTAACTATGGCTACACCTTC; CDR3 protein: CATSLRVNYGYTF
D gene: NA; J gene: TRBJ2-7; clone size: NA; V gene: TRBV15; CDR3 DNA: TGTGCCACCAGCAGGGCCGCCTGGGACGAGCAGTACTTC; CDR3 protein: CATSRAAWDEQYF
D gene: NA; J gene: TRBJ2-7; clone size: once; V gene: TRBV11-3; CDR3 DNA: TGTGCCAGCAGCTTAGATACCAGTCTATCCTACGAGCAGTACTTC; CDR3 protein: CASSLDTSLSYEQYF
D gene: TRBD2; J gene: TRBJ2-3; clone size: NA; V gene: TRBV5-1; CDR3 DNA: TGCGCCAGCAGCCCCGGGAGGCCGGGGTCAGATACGCAGTATTTT; CDR3 protein: CASSPGRPGSDTQYF
D gene: TRBD1; J gene: TRBJ2-3; clone size: NA; V gene: TRBV6-2/TRBV6-3; CDR3 DNA: TGTGCCAGCGAAGACAGGGGGCCCACAGATACGCAGTATTTT; CDR3 protein: CASEDRGPTDTQYF
D gene: NA; J gene: TRBJ1-4; clone size: NA; V gene: TRBV9; CDR3 DNA: TGTGCCAGCAGCTACGGTGTGACTAATGAAAAACTGTTTTTT; CDR3 protein: CASSYGVTNEKLFF
D gene: NA; J gene: TRBJ1-1; clone size: NA; V gene: TRBV3-1; CDR3 DNA: TGTGCCAGCAGCCTCCGACCGAACACTGAAGCTTTCTTT; CDR3 protein: CASSLRPNTEAFF
D gene: TRBD1; J gene: TRBJ1-4; clone size: NA; V gene: TRBV5-1; CDR3 DNA: TGCGCCAGCAGCTCCGACCCCGCGACAGGGGCGTTT; CDR3 protein: CASSSDPATGAF
D gene: TRBD2; J gene: TRBJ2-7; clone size: NA; V gene: TRBV24-1; CDR3 DNA: TGTGCCACCAGTGATGGGGGACCACTAGCGGGGGCCCACTACGAGCAGTACTTC; CDR3 protein: CATSDGGPLAGAHYEQYF
D gene: TRBD1; J gene: TRBJ1-6; clone size: NA; V gene: TRBV2; CDR3 DNA: TGTGCCAGCAGGGGGAGGGACAGGATCAATAATTCACCCCTCCACTTT; CDR3 protein: CASRGRDRINNSPLHF
D gene: TRBD1; J gene: TRBJ2-5; clone size: NA; V gene: TRBV20-1; CDR3 DNA: TGCAGTGCTGGACAGGTGTACCAAGAGACCCAGTACTTC; CDR3 protein: CSAGQVYQETQYF
D gene: NA; J gene: TRBJ2-3; clone size: NA; V gene: TRBV20-1; CDR3 DNA: TGCAGTGCTGGCCCCGAGGATACGCAGTATTTT; CDR3 protein: CSAGPEDTQYF
D gene: NA; J gene: TRBJ1-1; clone size: NA; V gene: TRBV20-1; CDR3 DNA: TGCAGTGCTAGAGAGGGGAAGGGGGGTGGAACTGAAGCTTTCTTT; CDR3 protein: CSAREGKGGGTEAFF
D gene: NA; J gene: TRBJ1-2; clone size: NA; V gene: TRBV5-1; CDR3 DNA: TGCGCCAGCAGCCCGGGGGATGGTTCAGGCTATGGCTACACCTTC; CDR3 protein: CASSPGDGSGYGYTF
D gene: NA; J gene: TRBJ2-7; clone size: NA; V gene: TRBV14; CDR3 DNA: TGTGCCAGCAGCCAACGGCAGTCCTACGAGCAGTACTTC; CDR3 protein: CASSQRQSYEQYF
D gene: TRBD2; J gene: TRBJ2-1; clone size: NA; V gene: TRBV24-1; CDR3 DNA: TGTGCCACCAGTGACCCTCGGGGGGTCAATGAGCAGTTCTTC; CDR3 protein: CATSDPRGVNEQFF
D gene: TRBD1; J gene: TRBJ1-2; clone size: once; V gene: TRBV20-1; CDR3 DNA: TGCAGTGCTAGGACCGGGACAGATAACTATGGCTACACCTTC; CDR3 protein: CSARTGTDNYGYTF
D gene: NA; J gene: TRBJ2-7; clone size: NA; V gene: TRBV20-1; CDR3 DNA: TGCAGTGTCCTCCCAAGGGGGGAGCAGTACTTC; CDR3 protein: CSVLPRGEQYF
D gene: NA; J gene: TRBJ2-7; clone size: NA; V gene: TRBV19; CDR3 DNA: TGTGCCAGTAGTATATGGCAGGGTGGGTCCTACGAGCAGTACTTC; CDR3 protein: CASSIWQGGSYEQYF
D gene: NA; J gene: TRBJ1-1; clone size: few; V gene: TRBV6-6; CDR3 DNA: TGTGCCAGCAGTTACTCCCGAGGGAACACTGAAGCTTTCTTT; CDR3 protein: CASSYSRGNTEAFF
D gene: NA; J gene: TRBJ2-2; clone size: NA; V gene: TRBV20-1; CDR3 DNA: TGCAGTGCTAGAGAGAGGAACACCGGGGAGCTGTTTTTT; CDR3 protein: CSARERNTGELFF
D gene: NA; J gene: TRBJ2-5; clone size: NA; V gene: TRBV7-3; CDR3 DNA: TGTGCCAGCAGCCCAGGACGGGAAGAGACCCAGTACTTC; CDR3 protein: CASSPGREETQYF
D gene: NA; J gene: TRBJ1-6; clone size: NA; V gene: TRBV5-1; CDR3 DNA: TGCGCCAGCAGCTTGAACCGTCCGAATTCACCCCTCCACTTT; CDR3 protein: CASSLNRPNSPLHF
D gene: TRBD1; J gene: TRBJ1-1; clone size: NA; V gene: TRBV20-1; CDR3 DNA: TGCAGTGCTAGGATCAGGGGGCGCGGATGGAACACTGAAGCTTTCTTT; CDR3 protein: CSARIRGRGWNTEAFF
D gene: NA; J gene: TRBJ2-7; clone size: NA; V gene: TRBV3-1; CDR3 DNA: TGTGCCAGCAGCCAATGGGGGGGGCCGATCAACGAGCAGTACTTC; CDR3 protein: CASSQWGGPINEQYF
D gene: TRBD1; J gene: TRBJ2-1; clone size: NA; V gene: TRBV7-2; CDR3 DNA: TGTGCCAGCAGCTTCCCGGGACAGTACAATGAGCAGTTCTTC; CDR3 protein: CASSFPGQYNEQFF
D gene: NA; J gene: TRBJ1-5; clone size: NA; V gene: TRBV20-1; CDR3 DNA: TGCAGTGCTAGCAGCGGGGGAGGGGATCAGCCCCAGCATTTT; CDR3 protein: CSASSGGGDQPQHF
D gene: NA; J gene: TRBJ2-2; clone size: NA; V gene: TRBV29-1; CDR3 DNA: TGCAGCGTGCGGATAAGGACACCGAACACCGGGGAGCTGTTTTTT; CDR3 protein: CSVRIRTPNTGELFF
D gene: TRBD1; J gene: TRBJ2-5; clone size: NA; V gene: TRBV19; CDR3 DNA: TGTGCCAGTAGTATGGCAGGGGGCGCAGGGGGAGAGACCCAGTACTTC; CDR3 protein: CASSMAGGAGGETQYF
D gene: TRBD1; J gene: TRBJ1-2; clone size: NA; V gene: TRBV12-3/TRBV12-4; CDR3 DNA: TGTGCCAGCAGTCCGGGACAGGTCTATGGCTACACCTTC; CDR3 protein: CASSPGQVYGYTF
D gene: NA; J gene: TRBJ2-7; clone size: NA; V gene: TRBV20-1; CDR3 DNA: TGCAGTGTCCGGCAGGGCCCATACGAGCAGTACTTC; CDR3 protein: CSVRQGPYEQYF
D gene: TRBD1; J gene: TRBJ2-2; clone size: NA; V gene: TRBV20-1; CDR3 DNA: TGCAGTGCTAGAGCCGGGACAGGGGGCACCGGGGAGCTGTTTTTT; CDR3 protein: CSARAGTGGTGELFF
D gene: NA; J gene: TRBJ1-4; clone size: NA; V gene: TRBV18; CDR3 DNA: TGTGCCAGCTCACCGGGCCAAGGGGTGACTAATGAAAAACTGTTTTTT; CDR3 protein: CASSPGQGVTNEKLFF